This T cell receptor (beta chain) was captured in a study of blood T cell repertoires in COVID-19. Authors' methods: Researchers report that nucleated cell counts were estimated from reference gene primer amplification. This table comes from immunoSEQ multiplex PCR, and its TCRdb copy is limited to in-frame clones, with some not included. Clonal size and the V and J genes are those of that table, whereas D and trimming came from the DNA. The repertoire consists of 200,000 to 250,000 clones, with 65% to 80% occurring once and the leading ten covering under 4.5%. The specimen sequenced was peripheral blood. The source of this sequence is a woman between 40 and 55 years old with active or convalescent COVID-19.

The CDR3 DNA reads TGTGCCAGCAGCGCGATTTCCGGGACAGGAGTTTTCGGGAATTCACCCCTCCACTTT. Protein sequence: CASSAISGTGVFGNSPLHF. V usage is TRBV7-9 and J usage is TRBJ1-6, with 8 bases matching TRBD1. Germline-derived CDR1 and CDR2 are SEHNR and FQNEAQ (reference sequence). The J segment lost 7 bases and the V segment lost 5 bases, leaving 19 bases of the junction unmatched. The length of the CDR3 is 19 residues.